Shown below are 17 T cell receptor beta chains from a single sample sequenced in a study of OX40 agonist ivuxolimab in advanced cancers. Profiled with immunoSEQ multiplex PCR; TCRdb holds only in-frame clones, not every one. The table lists 70,000 or so clones, around 90% of them singletons. The material was CD4+ or CD8+ T cells sorted from blood, obtained in a trial of the OX40 agonist ivuxolimab. Receptor source: an adult with an advanced solid tumor such as melanoma, head and neck, liver or kidney cancer.

The V and J genes are TRBV5-6 and TRBJ2-5, with D hard to call. V lost 0 bases, J lost 3 bases, and 3 bases lay in between. Germline V gene lookup returns CDR1 SGHDT and CDR2 YYEEEE. The CDR3 is 12 amino acids. The CDR3 nucleotides are TGTGCCAGCAGCTTGGGTGAAGAGACCCAGTACTTC. Its protein is CASSLGEETQYF. Full variable domain (remainder filled in from reference TRBV5-6 and TRBJ2-5): DAGVTQSPTHLIKTRGQQVTLRCSPKSGHDTVSWYQQALGQGPQFIFQYYEEEERQRGNFPDRFSGHQFPNYSSELNVNALLLGDSALYLCASSLGEETQYFGPGTRLLVL.

The chain recombines TRBV28 with TRBJ2-6, with D possibly TRBD1 on 6 matching bases. In germline, CDR1 is MDHEN, CDR2 SYDVKM. V lost 6 bases and J 2 bases, leaving 26 bases between the germline ends. The CDR3 is made up of 20 amino acids. CDR3 in amino acids: CASRRYRDNVRGTGANVLTF. CDR3 DNA: TGTGCCAGCAGGCGATACCGGGACAACGTGCGAGGTACTGGGGCCAACGTCCTGACTTTC.

CDR3 coding DNA: TGTGCCAGCTCATCCCAGGAACAAGAGACCCAGTACTTC. Translating it yields CASSSQEQETQYF. The chain links TRBV18 to TRBJ2-5; D gene uncertain. Trimming shortened V by 5 bases and J by 2 bases, and 9 bases separated the two germline ends. CDR1 KGHSH and CDR2 LQKENI come from the germline V gene. This CDR3 is built from 13 residues.

This clone was found a few times. This rearrangement joins TRBV10-3 to TRBJ1-3; 7 positions agree with TRBD1. The CDR3 is 14 amino acids. V shed 10 bases and J 0 bases; nucleotides not matched to a gene: 6. The germline gives CDR1 ENHRY, CDR2 SYGVKD. CDR3 nucleotides: TGTGCCACCGGACAGGTTGGCTCTGGAAACACCATATATTTT. This codes for CATGQVGSGNTIYF.

This clone was recorded once. The rearrangement joins TRBV7-2 to TRBJ2-1, with 9 bases that match TRBD2. The CDR3 has 16 amino acids. Germline CDR1 and CDR2: SGHTA and FQGNSA. J was trimmed by 7 bases and V by 4 bases; bases with no gene match: 11. CDR3 in amino acids: CASSSRTSVPVNEQFF. CDR3 DNA sequence: TGTGCCAGCAGCTCTAGGACTAGCGTTCCGGTGAATGAGCAGTTCTTC. Variable domain in full (rest from reference TRBV7-2 and TRBJ2-1): GAGVSQSPSNKVTEKGKDVELRCDPISGHTALYWYRQSLGQGLEFLIYFQGNSAPDKSGLPSDRFSAERTGGSVSTLTIQRTQQEDSAVYLCASSSRTSVPVNEQFFGPGTRLTVL.

CDR3 residues: CASSFSGSKNIQYF. CDR3 DNA: TGTGCCAGCAGTTTCTCGGGGTCCAAAAACATTCAGTACTTC. The rearrangement joins TRBV25-1 to TRBJ2-4; D may be TRBD2 (5 bases). Germline V CDR1 and CDR2: MGHDK, SYGVNS. The length of the CDR3 is 14 residues. V gave up 5 bases and J gave up 2 bases, with 10 bases separating them.

The chain carries TRBV6-4 and TRBJ2-3; TRBD1 might be the D (6 bases). This CDR3 is built from 14 residues. CDR1 and CDR2 (germline): MRHNA, SNTAGT. V was pared by 2 bases and J by 1 base, with 7 bases between. DNA of the CDR3: TGTGCCAGCAGTGACGGGACACGCACAGATACGCAGTATTTT. Amino acid sequence: CASSDGTRTDTQYF.

J is TRBJ1-1 and V is TRBV28; 8 bases fit TRBD1. Germline CDR1 is MDHEN and CDR2 is SYDVKM. The CDR3 is 14 residues long. V lost 10 bases, J lost 1 base, and 8 bases stayed unmatched. The CDR3 reads CATGTGVANTEAFF. The CDR3 DNA is TGTGCCACCGGGACAGGCGTGGCGAACACTGAAGCTTTCTTT. Filled out from reference TRBV28 and TRBJ1-1, the complete variable domain reads DVKVTQSSRYLVKRTGEKVFLECVQDMDHENMFWYRQDPGLGLRLIYFSYDVKMKEKGDIPEGYSVSREKKERFSLILESASTNQTSMYLCATGTGVANTEAFFGQGTRLTVV.

This chain connects TRBV6-5 to TRBJ2-1; the match to TRBD2 covers 10 bases. Germline lookup yields CDR1 MNHEY and CDR2 SVGAGI. The CDR3 covers 15 residues. V gave up 4 bases and J gave up 5 bases; unmatched junction bases: 5. The CDR3 DNA reads as TGTGCCAGCAGTTTTGGGGGACTAGCGAACAATGAGCAGTTCTTC. This gives the protein CASSFGGLANNEQFF.

V usage is TRBV18 and J usage is TRBJ1-4; D perhaps matches TRBD1 (5 bases). The V gene lost 5 bases and the J gene lost 0 bases, with 13 bases spanning the gap. Germline V gene data show CDR1 as KGHSH and CDR2 as LQKENI. CDR3 length: 16 amino acids. Here the CDR3 DNA reads TGTGCCAGCTCATACCAGGGAACCCCAACTAATGAAAAACTGTTTTTT. The encoded protein is CASSYQGTPTNEKLFF.

This clone has a handful of counts. The CDR3 sequence: CASSLVGGGVGNTIYF. In nucleotides, the CDR3 is TGTGCCAGCAGCTTAGTGGGTGGGGGGGTCGGAAACACCATATATTTT. J is TRBJ1-3 and V is TRBV7-2, with D tentatively TRBD1 (5 bases). Germline V gene data show CDR1 as SGHTA and CDR2 as FQGNSA. V lost 1 base and J lost 4, with 14 bases in between. The CDR3 extends over 16 amino acids.

V usage is TRBV18 and J usage is TRBJ2-7; tentatively, D is TRBD2 (5 bases). Germline values: CDR1 KGHSH, CDR2 LQKENI. CDR3 length: 12 residues. The V end was cut by 4 bases, the J end by 6 bases, with 10 bases between. CDR3 in amino acids: CASSQRRSEQYF. The DNA for the CDR3 is TGTGCCAGCTCACAAAGGAGGTCCGAGCAGTACTTC.

This clone was picked up one time. This sequence joins TRBV5-4 and TRBJ2-1, with 9 bases matching TRBD2. J lost 0 bases, V lost 4 bases, and 11 bases had no gene match. The germline V gene encodes CDR1 SGHNT and CDR2 YYREEE (reference sequence). CDR3 length: 18 residues. The CDR3 region has the DNA TGTGCCAGCAGCAACACTCGCGGGAGGGCCGACTCCTACAATGAGCAGTTCTTC. Translation gives CASSNTRGRADSYNEQFF.

J is TRBJ2-3 and V is TRBV11-2; maybe TRBD2 (5 bases). Trimming pared 6 bases from V and 4 bases from J, leaving 20 bases between. The CDR3 extends over 16 amino acids. Looked up from germline, CDR1 is SGHAT and CDR2 is FQNNGV. DNA for the CDR3: TGTGCCAGCAGTCCTAGCAGTTTTCACACTCCAGATACGCAGTATTTT. It codes for CASSPSSFHTPDTQYF.

CDR3 sequence reads: CASSPTQNTEAFF. In nucleotides, the CDR3 is TGTGCCAGCAGCCCGACACAGAACACTGAAGCTTTCTTT. The gene calls are TRBV7-9 and TRBJ1-1; D not certain. V was shortened by 5 bases and J by 1 base, with 8 bases between the two germline ends. Germline lookup yields CDR1 SEHNR and CDR2 FQNEAQ (reference sequence). This CDR3 contains 13 residues.

This sequence joins TRBV5-4 and TRBJ2-3, with a tentative D call TRBD2 (6 bases). Germline values: CDR1 SGHNT, CDR2 YYREEE (reference sequence). V was cut by 4 bases and J by 5 bases, with 14 bases left in between. The CDR3 consists of 14 residues. CDR3 amino acids: CASSAGPLKDTQYF. As DNA, the CDR3 is TGTGCCAGCAGCGCGGGACCACTCAAAGATACGCAGTATTTT. The variable domain in full, with the rest retrieved from reference TRBV5-4 and TRBJ2-3, is ETGVTQSPTHLIKTRGQQVTLRCSSQSGHNTVSWYQQALGQGPQFIFQYYREEENGRGNFPPRFSGLQFPNYSSELNVNALELDDSALYLCASSAGPLKDTQYFGPGTRLTVL.

The chain links TRBV30 to TRBJ2-3; TRBD2 aligns across 7 bases. Germline CDR1 reads GTSNPN; CDR2 reads SVGIG (reference sequence). The junction had 15 bases not matched to a gene; V was cut back by 1 base and J by 2 bases. The CDR3 spans 18 residues. DNA of the CDR3: TGTGCCTGGAGTGCTCTTTGGTTGACTGCGGGGGACACAGATACGCAGTATTTT. Residues: CAWSALWLTAGDTDTQYF.